This T cell receptor (beta chain) was recorded in a study of blood T cell repertoires in COVID-19. The germline V gene encodes CDR1 MGHRA and CDR2 YSYEKL. Losses at the gene ends were 3 bases for V and 1 base for J; bases not matched to a gene: 9. This CDR3 has 16 amino acids. Data came from immunoSEQ multiplex PCR; TCRdb stores just in-frame clones and leaves some out. The sample has 430,000 or so clones, 70% to 90% seen once. The chain employs TRBV4-1 and TRBJ2-7; TRBD1 matches 7 bases. The receptor comes from a woman younger than 35 who had been exposed to COVID-19. Sequences were obtained from PBMCs or T cells enriched from blood (not recorded which). CDR3 bases: TGCGCCAGCAGCCAGGCGACAGGGTTCGGGTCCTACGAGCAGTACTTC. As protein: CASSQATGFGSYEQYF.